This passage covers 26 T cell receptor beta chains from one sample sequenced in a study of cytomegalovirus exposure and HLA in healthy donors. Primers: 60 Vbeta forward and 13 Jbeta reverse. TCRdb's copy holds only in-frame clones and misses some; the assay was immunoSEQ multiplex PCR. The sample has roughly 130,000 clones; about 74% are singletons. The specimen sequenced was PBMCs. Receptor source: a woman aged 50 to 60 in good health and CMV-seropositive.

V usage is TRBV9 and J usage is TRBJ2-7, with no clear D. The germline V gene has CDR1 SGDLS and CDR2 YYNGEE. Trimming took off 0 bases at V and 5 bases at J, with 9 bases between the two ends. CDR3 length: 13 residues. The DNA of the CDR3 is TGTGCCAGCAGCGTAGGACAAGAACACGAGCAGTACTTC. Protein product: CASSVGQEHEQYF.

In its sample, this clone is medium-sized. The chain recombines TRBV6-5 with TRBJ1-5, with TRBD1 as a possible D gene (6 bases). The CDR3 is 15 residues long. In germline, CDR1 is MNHEY, CDR2 SVGAGI. Trimming took 6 bases from V and 0 from J, leaving 12 bases between them. The CDR3 coding sequence is TGTGCCAGCAGCAGGGGCGGCTATAGCAATCAGCCCCAGCATTTT. Encoded protein: CASSRGGYSNQPQHF.

V is TRBV10-3 and J is TRBJ2-7; TRBD2 matches at 11 bases. The CDR3 loop spans 15 amino acids. Germline CDR1 reads ENHRY; CDR2 reads SYGVKD. The V segment lost 5 bases and the J segment 5 bases; nucleotides outside the gene matches: 8. In DNA form, the CDR3 reads TGTGCCATCAGTCCTGTGACTAGCGGGGTGCACGAGCAGTACTTC. Residues: CAISPVTSGVHEQYF.

V and J are TRBV6-4 and TRBJ2-3, with 12 bases identical to TRBD1. Germline CDR1 and CDR2: MRHNA and SNTAGT. Trimming cost V 5 bases and J 4 bases; bases outside gene matches: 4. The CDR3 is made up of 15 amino acids. The CDR3 DNA follows: TGTGCCAGCAGTAGCGGGACAGGGGGCCCAGATACGCAGTATTTT. Its protein product is CASSSGTGGPDTQYF.

This chain joins TRBV5-4 and TRBJ2-5; 9 bases agree with TRBD2. The CDR3 totals 16 residues. The V gene end was trimmed by 4 bases and the J gene end by 4 bases; junction bases not matched to a gene: 11. CDR1 and CDR2 (germline): SGHNT, YYREEE (reference sequence). The CDR3 protein is CASSTYLAGAGETQYF. The CDR3 bases are TGTGCCAGCAGCACTTATTTAGCGGGGGCCGGAGAGACCCAGTACTTC.

V and J are TRBV27 and TRBJ2-5; TRBD2 matches 9 bases. After removal of 3 bases from V and 9 bases from J, the junction contained 8 bases not matched to a gene. There are 14 residues in the CDR3. The germline V gene has CDR1 MNHEY and CDR2 SMNVEV (reference sequence). The CDR3 loop reads CASSFGLAGLPQYF. The CDR3 nucleotides are TGTGCCAGCAGTTTTGGGCTAGCGGGGCTGCCCCAGTACTTC.

V and J are TRBV18 and TRBJ1-2; TRBD1 aligns across 9 bases. The CDR3 spans 17 residues. The J segment lost 2 bases and the V segment lost 3 bases, leaving 10 bases of the junction unmatched. Germline-derived CDR1 and CDR2 are KGHSH and LQKENI. The DNA for the CDR3 is TGTGCCAGCTCACCCCCAACAGGGGGCATAGCGAACTATGGCTACACCTTC. It yields the protein CASSPPTGGIANYGYTF. The full variable domain, with the rest looked up from reference TRBV18 and TRBJ1-2, is NAGVMQNPRHLVRRRGQEARLRCSPMKGHSHVYWYRQLPEEGLKFMVYLQKENIIDESGMPKERFSAEFPKEGPSILRIQQVVRGDSAAYFCASSPPTGGIANYGYTFGSGTRLTVV.

This clone was picked up a small number of times. This chain's CDR3 is CASAPDWNTEAFF. CDR3 bases: TGTGCTAGTGCCCCCGACTGGAACACTGAAGCTTTCTTT. This chain connects TRBV12-5 to TRBJ1-1; D remains ambiguous. This CDR3 has 13 amino acids. Germline V gene lookup returns CDR1 LGHNT and CDR2 FRNRAP. Between the trimmed V and J ends, which lost 7 bases and 1 base, there was a span of 10 bases.

The chain links TRBV21-1 to TRBJ1-2; the table's D gene call, TRBD1, was not cross checked with the DNA. TRBV21-1 is a documented pseudogene. This CDR3 has 15 amino acids. CDR3 in DNA: TGTGCCAGCAGCAAAGCGGACAGGGGACCCTATGGCTACACCTTC. This codes for CASSKADRGPYGYTF.

The V and J genes are TRBV25-1 and TRBJ1-2; 8 nucleotides match TRBD1. The V segment lost 4 bases and the J segment 4 bases; nucleotides outside the gene matches: 5. The CDR3 consists of 14 residues. Germline values: CDR1 MGHDK, CDR2 SYGVNS. The CDR3 sequence is CASSGRDRIYGYTF. In nucleotides, the CDR3 is TGTGCCAGCAGTGGCCGGGACAGGATCTATGGCTACACCTTC.

As DNA, the CDR3 is TGTGCCAGCAGCAAGGGACTCACGAACACTGAAGCTTTCTTT. This sequence encodes CASSKGLTNTEAFF. The chain carries TRBV5-5 and TRBJ1-1; D is perhaps TRBD1 (5 bases). The CDR3 extends over 14 amino acids. CDR1 SGHKS and CDR2 YYEKEE come from the germline V gene (reference sequence). Trimming took 4 bases from V and 1 from J, leaving 11 bases between them. The full variable domain, its missing parts supplied by reference TRBV5-5 and TRBJ1-1, is DAGVTQSPTHLIKTRGQQVTLRCSPISGHKSVSWYQQVLGQGPQFIFQYYEKEERGRGNFPDRFSARQFPNYSSELNVNALLLGDSALYLCASSKGLTNTEAFFGQGTRLTVV.

The rearrangement joins TRBV15 to TRBJ1-2; TRBD1 matches 9 bases. This CDR3 comprises 15 residues. J was trimmed by 6 bases and V by 3 bases; bases with no gene match: 8. Germline-derived CDR1 and CDR2 are LNHNV and YYDKDF (reference sequence). CDR3 loop: CATSSRDRAYDGYTF. The CDR3 region has the DNA TGTGCCACCAGCAGCCGGGACAGGGCGTACGATGGCTACACCTTC.

V and J are TRBV30 and TRBJ2-2; no firm D call. Germline CDR1 and CDR2: GTSNPN and SVGIG (reference sequence). V lost 4 bases and J 1 base, leaving 4 bases between the germline ends. CDR3 length: 12 amino acids. CDR3 sequence: CAWTKNTGELFF. The CDR3 coding sequence is TGTGCCTGGACAAAGAACACCGGGGAGCTGTTTTTT.

This clone showed up just once. V usage is TRBV4-1 and J usage is TRBJ2-5, with D tentatively TRBD1 (6 bases). V shed 0 bases and J shed 5 bases, with 13 bases lying between them. Per the germline V gene, CDR1 is MGHRA and CDR2 is YSYEKL. CDR3 length equals 15 residues. The CDR3 DNA sequence: TGCGCCAGCAGCCAAGAAGGGACACGCTTTGAGACCCAGTACTTC. Protein product: CASSQEGTRFETQYF.

V is TRBV5-6 and J is TRBJ1-5, with 7 positions matching TRBD1. Germline V gene lookup returns CDR1 SGHDT and CDR2 YYEEEE. V lost 9 bases, J lost 4 bases, and 19 bases stayed unmatched. The CDR3 contains 17 residues. CDR3 protein: CANPEAEIGGRNQPQHF. The CDR3 DNA sequence: TGTGCCAACCCGGAGGCGGAAATAGGGGGCCGTAATCAGCCCCAGCATTTT.

The chain is built from TRBV2 and TRBJ1-4, with D possibly TRBD1 on 6 matching bases. Germline CDR1 and CDR2: SNHLY and FYNNEI. CDR3 size: 15 residues. The V gene lost 5 bases and the J gene lost 3 bases, with 13 bases spanning the gap. The CDR3 here is CASSSQDSPNEKLFF. CDR3 nucleotides: TGTGCCAGCAGTAGCCAGGACAGCCCTAATGAAAAACTGTTTTTT.

The rearrangement joins TRBV5-4 to TRBJ2-5; TRBD2 matches 13 bases. The CDR3 contains 18 residues. V shed 0 bases and J 3 bases; nucleotides not matched to a gene: 8. The V gene's germline CDR1 is SGHNT and CDR2 YYREEE (reference sequence). The CDR3 DNA reads as TGTGCCAGCAGCTTGGGGGCTACTAGCGGGGGGGCCAAAGAGACCCAGTACTTC. Translating gives CASSLGATSGGAKETQYF.

The genes are TRBV5-1 and TRBJ1-1, with TRBD1 matching over 7 bases. V gave up 0 bases and J gave up 1 base; unmatched junction bases: 6. Germline-derived CDR1 and CDR2 are SGHRS and YFSETQ. The CDR3 sequence is 16 residues long. This CDR3 is CASSLGGRQGNTEAFF. The CDR3 region has the DNA TGCGCCAGCAGCTTGGGTGGGAGACAGGGGAACACTGAAGCTTTCTTT.

This clone occurred a few times. The V and J genes are TRBV6-4 and TRBJ2-1; TRBD1 matches at 8 bases. The CDR3 sequence is 14 residues long. Per germline, CDR1 MRHNA and CDR2 SNTAGT. V was pared by 6 bases and J by 8 bases, with 9 bases of the junction left unmatched. CDR3 protein: CASSAGQGGDEQFF. The CDR3 coding sequence is TGTGCCAGCAGCGCCGGACAGGGTGGCGATGAGCAGTTCTTC.

The chain carries TRBV2 and TRBJ1-5; no definite D call. This CDR3 region has 13 residues. The germline gives CDR1 SNHLY, CDR2 FYNNEI. With 5 bases removed from V and 11 bases from J, the gap between germline ends came to 16 bases. CDR3 amino acids: CASSLPGGEAQHF. CDR3 bases: TGTGCCAGCAGTCTGCCTGGCGGGGAAGCCCAGCATTTT.

This clone was recorded once. CDR3 region: CASSLNEGYGLVWTGNEQFF. The CDR3 DNA follows: TGTGCCAGCAGCTTGAATGAGGGCTACGGCTTAGTATGGACCGGCAATGAGCAGTTCTTC. The chain couples TRBV5-4 to TRBJ2-1; D is possibly TRBD2 (5 bases). Looked up from germline, CDR1 is SGHNT and CDR2 is YYREEE (reference sequence). V shed 1 base and J shed 6 bases, with 29 bases lying between them. CDR3 length: 20 residues.

This clone showed up just once. The chain recombines TRBV5-6 with TRBJ2-5, with 9 bases identical to TRBD1. CDR3 length: 15 residues. V trimming: 4 bases; J trimming: 5 bases; junction bases outside the gene matches: 9. Germline lookup yields CDR1 SGHDT and CDR2 YYEEEE. The CDR3 DNA sequence: TGTGCCAGCAGCCTTTCCGGACAGGGGCTTGAGACCCAGTACTTC. It translates to CASSLSGQGLETQYF.

This clone was seen a single time. The rearrangement joins TRBV30 to TRBJ2-6; D remains unclear. Germline V gene sequence: CDR1 GTSNPN, CDR2 SVGIG (reference sequence). The CDR3 is 16 amino acids. V lost 0 bases to trimming and J lost 0 bases, with 9 bases between them. CDR3 loop: CAWSVHVLSGANVLTF. The CDR3 coding sequence is TGTGCCTGGAGTGTACACGTCCTCTCTGGGGCCAACGTCCTGACTTTC.

V gene TRBV19 combines with J gene TRBJ2-1, with TRBD2 as a possible D gene (6 bases). CDR3 length equals 16 residues. The germline gives CDR1 LNHDA, CDR2 SQIVND (reference sequence). V was trimmed by 4 bases and J by 2 bases, leaving 15 bases between them. The CDR3 loop is CASSRRGQAPYNEQFF. Here the CDR3 DNA reads TGTGCCAGTAGTAGGCGGGGCCAGGCCCCCTACAATGAGCAGTTCTTC.

The rearrangement uses TRBV7-9 and TRBJ1-2; the match to TRBD1 covers 7 bases. Germline-derived CDR1 and CDR2 are SEHNR and FQNEAQ (reference sequence). The junction had 3 bases not matched to a gene; V was cut back by 3 bases and J by 8 bases. The CDR3 is 12 residues long. CDR3 amino acids: CASSFDRVGYTF. The DNA for the CDR3 is TGTGCCAGCAGCTTTGACAGGGTCGGCTACACCTTC.

The V call is TRBV5-1, the J call TRBJ2-5; no reliable D call. The CDR3 consists of 15 residues. CDR1 SGHRS and CDR2 YFSETQ come from the germline V gene. The V end lost 3 bases, the J end lost 3 bases, and 15 bases lay between the germline ends. The CDR3 DNA is TGCGCCAGCAGCTCAGGCGATGTGATTGAAGAGACCCAGTACTTC. It is translated as CASSSGDVIEETQYF. Full variable domain (missing parts from reference TRBV5-1 and TRBJ2-5): KAGVTQTPRYLIKTRGQQVTLSCSPISGHRSVSWYQQTPGQGLQFLFEYFSETQRNKGNFPGRFSGRQFSNSRSEMNVSTLELGDSALYLCASSSGDVIEETQYFGPGTRLLVL.